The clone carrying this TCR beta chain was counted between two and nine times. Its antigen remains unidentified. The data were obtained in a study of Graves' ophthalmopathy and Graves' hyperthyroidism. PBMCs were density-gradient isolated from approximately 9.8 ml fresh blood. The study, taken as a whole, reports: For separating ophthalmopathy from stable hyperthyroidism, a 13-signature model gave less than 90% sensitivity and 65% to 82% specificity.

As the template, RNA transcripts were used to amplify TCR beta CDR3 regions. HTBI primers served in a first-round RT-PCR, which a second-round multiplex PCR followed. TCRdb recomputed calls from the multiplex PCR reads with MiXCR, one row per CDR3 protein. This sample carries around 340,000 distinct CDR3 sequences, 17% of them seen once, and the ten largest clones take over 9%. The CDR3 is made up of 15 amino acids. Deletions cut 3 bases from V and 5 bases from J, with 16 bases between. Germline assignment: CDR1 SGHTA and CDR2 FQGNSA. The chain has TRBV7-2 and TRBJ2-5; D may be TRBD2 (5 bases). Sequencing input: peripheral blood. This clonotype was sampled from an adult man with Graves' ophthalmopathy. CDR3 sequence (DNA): TGTGCCAGCAGCTTCACCGGGATAGGGTTGGAGACCCAGTACTTC. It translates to CASSFTGIGLETQYF.